This T cell receptor (beta chain) derives from a study of identifying expanded T cells in peripheral blood. Healthy donors had no documented immune events, such as infections, while sampled. TCRdb keeps only in-frame clones here, not all; method: immunoSEQ multiplex PCR. The top ten clones hold around 3% of a sample with 60,000 to 80,000 clones, around 90% of them seen once. Germline trimming cut 4 bases from V and 5 bases from J; bases unmatched to any gene: 11. The CDR3 runs to 16 residues. The germline gives CDR1 SEHNR, CDR2 FQNEAQ (reference sequence). The study's findings and limits: Clone count variance between roughly 2-week samples rose with total template count. Technical replicates showed roughly 1.2 changed clones; approximately 2 weeks about 16; four weeks 19.

A note on this clone: Its antigen remains unidentified.

The source is a person between 18 and 69 years old in good health. The gene calls are TRBV7-9 and TRBJ2-1; the match to TRBD2 covers 7 bases. The sample taken for sequencing was blood. The CDR3 DNA sequence: TGTGCCAGCAGCTCCCGCGGGAGTCACCCAGACAATGAGCAGTTCTTC. Translation gives CASSSRGSHPDNEQFF.